The 21 T cell receptor beta chains given below trace back to one sample, sequenced in a study of beta chain features in type 1 diabetes. Study-wide results and limits: Shorter TCRB CDR3s, moderately but significantly so, were found in Type 1 diabetes patients in all four CD4+ subsets.

These receptors' antigens are unknown. Sequenced material consisted of expressed TCRB transcripts (all of the isolated RNA was reverse transcribed). Using immunoSEQ multiplex PCR, the repertoire was profiled, and TCRdb retains in-frame clones only, with some absent. The repertoire holds 150,000 to 200,000 clones, around 7.9% seen once, with under 0.6% in the top ten. The material sequenced was central memory CD4+ T cells from blood. These receptors all come from a man younger than 35 with type 1 diabetes.

This clone was observed a handful of times. The DNA of the CDR3 is TGCAGCGTTGAACACCTAGAGAAGTTCTTC. Its protein is CSVEHLEKFF. V and J are TRBV29-1 and TRBJ2-1; the D is unclear. The CDR3 runs to 10 residues. V dropped 2 bases and J dropped 14 bases, with 10 bases sitting between them. CDR1 is SQVTM, CDR2 ANQGSEA, per germline.

This clone turned up a few times. As DNA, the CDR3 is TGTGCCACCACTCACCCAGGGATCCACGAGCAGTACTTC. This encodes CATTHPGIHEQYF. V and J are TRBV6-5 and TRBJ2-7; TRBD1 is a possible D gene (5 bases). Per germline, CDR1 MNHEY and CDR2 SVGAGI. The CDR3 is made up of 13 amino acids. The germline V and J ends were trimmed by 10 bases and 5 bases, with 18 bases remaining between them.

In this sample, this clone turned up a few times. DNA of the CDR3: TGCGCCAGCAGCGAGGGGGCAGGGACAGATACGCAGTATTTT. Protein product: CASSEGAGTDTQYF. This chain uses TRBV5-1 with TRBJ2-3; 7 nucleotides align to TRBD1. Per germline, CDR1 SGHRS and CDR2 YFSETQ. The CDR3 has 14 amino acids. J gave up 3 bases and V 4 bases, and 5 bases lay outside the gene matches.

This clone was recorded a few times. The chain is built from TRBV9 and TRBJ2-3; TRBD2 is a possible D gene (7 bases). The V end was cut by 3 bases, the J end by 6 bases, with 11 bases between. Germline CDR1 SGDLS, CDR2 YYNGEE. CDR3 length: 13 amino acids. CDR3 nucleotide sequence: TGTGCCAGCAGCGGCGGGGGCAGGGATACGCAGTATTTT. Its translation: CASSGGGRDTQYF.

This clone was detected a few times. The rearrangement uses TRBV29-1 and TRBJ2-5; possibly TRBD2 for D (6 bases). V dropped 5 bases and J dropped 5 bases, with 15 bases sitting between them. CDR3 length: 13 residues. Germline loops: CDR1 SQVTM, CDR2 ANQGSEA. The CDR3 loop is CSVQTSPGETQYF. The CDR3 DNA reads TGCAGCGTTCAAACTAGCCCGGGGGAGACCCAGTACTTC.

CDR3 sequence: CASSLAGASTYEQYF. The CDR3 DNA reads as TGCGCCAGCAGCTTAGCGGGGGCTTCTACCTACGAGCAGTACTTC. The V gene is TRBV5-1, the J gene TRBJ2-7; TRBD2 aligns across 8 bases. With 2 bases clipped from V and 2 bases from J, the junction kept 6 bases outside the gene matches. The length of the CDR3 is 15 residues. Germline lookup yields CDR1 SGHRS and CDR2 YFSETQ.

J is TRBJ1-2 and V is TRBV4-1; TRBD1 matches at 9 bases. Germline CDR1 reads MGHRA; CDR2 reads YSYEKL. The CDR3 is made up of 13 amino acids. Germline trimming cut 3 bases from V and 7 bases from J; bases unmatched to any gene: 3. CDR3 in amino acids: CASSQETGGGYTF. CDR3 nucleotides: TGCGCCAGCAGCCAGGAGACAGGGGGTGGCTACACCTTC.

This chain joins TRBV29-1 and TRBJ1-2; D is undetermined. The germline CDR1 and CDR2 sequences are SQVTM and ANQGSEA. V lost 4 bases to trimming and J lost 4 bases, with 13 bases between them. The CDR3 is made up of 13 amino acids. DNA of the CDR3: TGCAGCGTTGTAGAGTCCGGGGTCTATGGCTACACCTTC. Translated, it gives CSVVESGVYGYTF.

This clone was picked up a small number of times. The rearrangement links TRBV6-1 to TRBJ2-1, with D possibly matching TRBD2 (5 bases). From germline, CDR1 is MNHNS and CDR2 SASEGT. V was clipped by 0 bases and J by 2 bases, with 8 bases between them. This CDR3 has 15 residues. The CDR3 coding sequence is TGTGCCAGCAGTGAAGCGGGAGTGGCCTACAATGAGCAGTTCTTC. The encoded protein is CASSEAGVAYNEQFF.

In its sample, this clone was seen a few times. This rearrangement joins TRBV7-2 to TRBJ2-3; weak D call: TRBD2 (5 bases). The V and J ends lost 5 bases and 0 bases respectively, with 12 bases between them. The CDR3 loop spans 15 amino acids. Germline V gene data show CDR1 as SGHTA and CDR2 as FQGNSA. The CDR3 loop is CASSPSRRSTDTQYF. CDR3 DNA: TGTGCCAGCAGCCCCTCTAGGAGGAGCACAGATACGCAGTATTTT.

This chain joins TRBV30 and TRBJ1-4; possibly TRBD1 for D (5 bases). The CDR3 runs 13 residues. Germline loops: CDR1 GTSNPN, CDR2 SVGIG (reference sequence). The V end was cut by 3 bases, the J end by 7 bases, with 12 bases between. The CDR3 nucleotides read TGTGCCTGGAGGACATTTACAGGTGAAAAACTGTTTTTT. Its protein product is CAWRTFTGEKLFF.

This clone has a handful of counts. V usage is TRBV28 and J usage is TRBJ1-2, with 7 bases matching TRBD1. V shed 5 bases, J shed 5 bases, and the junction held 11 bases outside the gene matches. CDR1 is MDHEN and CDR2 is SYDVKM in the germline V gene. This CDR3 region has 15 residues. In nucleotides, the CDR3 is TGTGCCAGCAGTATCCCGACAGGGACGTCATATGGCTACACCTTC. Its protein is CASSIPTGTSYGYTF.

This sequence joins TRBV5-4 and TRBJ2-7; possible D gene TRBD2, 6 bases. Germline V gene sequence: CDR1 SGHNT, CDR2 YYREEE (reference sequence). The CDR3 consists of 15 residues. Trimming left V 10 bases short and J 1 base short, with 21 bases between. The CDR3 sequence: CAVARGGAISYEQYF. In DNA form, the CDR3 reads TGTGCCGTCGCGCGGGGTGGGGCCATATCCTACGAGCAGTACTTC.

This clone was found a few times. The chain employs TRBV6-6 and TRBJ2-5; 8 nucleotides match TRBD2. V was pared by 5 bases and J by 3 bases, with 5 bases of the junction left unmatched. CDR3 length equals 14 residues. CDR1 is MNHNY, CDR2 SVGAGI, per germline (reference sequence). The CDR3 DNA follows: TGTGCCAGCAGTAGGAGAGCGGGGGAAGAGACCCAGTACTTC. Translation: CASSRRAGEETQYF.

The rearrangement joins TRBV10-3 to TRBJ1-2; TRBD1 might be the D (6 bases). The V end was cut by 0 bases, the J end by 4 bases, with 12 bases between. Germline CDR1 reads ENHRY; CDR2 reads SYGVKD. This CDR3 has 15 amino acids. The DNA of the CDR3 is TGTGCCATCAGTGAGTCAACAGGGCTGAGCTATGGCTACACCTTC. Its translation: CAISESTGLSYGYTF.

This clone was observed a single time. The rearrangement joins TRBV6-1 to TRBJ1-2; 11 bases agree with TRBD1. Germline V CDR1 and CDR2: MNHNS, SASEGT. The CDR3 consists of 15 residues. The trim removed 4 bases at V and 6 bases at J, leaving 7 bases unmatched. The chain's CDR3 is CASSGRTGGADGYTF. The CDR3 DNA is TGTGCCAGCAGTGGGCGGACAGGGGGCGCGGATGGCTACACCTTC.

A remark on this clone: The sample contains more than one DNA sequence encoding this CDR3. The rearrangement links TRBV5-1 to TRBJ2-1; TRBD2 matches 7 bases. The V and J ends lost 1 base and 2 bases, in that order; junction bases with no gene match: 6. CDR3 size: 16 residues. The V gene's germline CDR1 is SGHRS and CDR2 YFSETQ. This CDR3 reads CASSLRPGTTYNEQFF. CDR3 sequence (DNA): TGCGCCAGCAGCTTGCGTCCCGGGACTACCTACAATGAGCAGTTCTTC.

The CDR3 DNA reads TGTGCCAGCAGCCAAGGGGGGCAGCAAAACACTGAAGCTTTCTTT. Amino acid sequence: CASSQGGQQNTEAFF. The rearrangement joins TRBV4-2 to TRBJ1-1, with D perhaps matching TRBD1 (6 bases). Germline values: CDR1 LGHNA, CDR2 YNFKEQ. This CDR3 is 15 amino acids long. V shed 1 base and J shed 2 bases, with 11 bases lying between them.

The V and J genes are TRBV28 and TRBJ2-7, with TRBD2 identical over 7 bases. The V segment lost 6 bases and the J segment 1 base; nucleotides outside the gene matches: 3. The length of the CDR3 is 13 residues. Looked up from germline, CDR1 is MDHEN and CDR2 is SYDVKM. Here the CDR3 reads CASRVGGSYEQYF. In nucleotides, the CDR3 is TGTGCCAGCAGGGTGGGGGGGTCCTACGAGCAGTACTTC.

J is TRBJ2-1 and V is TRBV10-3, with 7 bases matching TRBD1. V lost 6 bases, J lost 3 bases, and 5 bases stayed unmatched. The CDR3 has 14 residues. Germline CDR1 ENHRY, CDR2 SYGVKD. The DNA for the CDR3 is TGTGCCATCAGCCCGGGACAGAACTACAATGAGCAGTTCTTC. The encoded protein is CAISPGQNYNEQFF.

The chain employs TRBV30 and TRBJ2-3; maybe TRBD1 (5 bases). Trimming took off 7 bases at V and 1 base at J, with 9 bases between the two ends. Germline-derived CDR1 and CDR2 are GTSNPN and SVGIG (reference sequence). The CDR3 is made up of 12 amino acids. The CDR3 here is CASSRGTDTQYF. The CDR3 DNA follows: TGTGCCTCAAGCAGGGGCACAGATACGCAGTATTTT.